The 8 T cell receptor beta chains in this list originate from one sample, sequenced in a study of graft-versus-host responses after intestinal transplantation. The method was immunoSEQ multiplex PCR; TCRdb's version includes in-frame clones alone and lacks a portion of them. The profile shows approximately 58,000 clones, about 87% of them singletons. This specimen consisted of PBMCs, obtained 26 days after transplant. These receptors all come from a human patient who received an intestinal transplant, so some T cells may come from the graft donor.

The chain carries TRBV7-2 and TRBJ1-1; a possible D gene is TRBD1 (6 bases). Germline V gene lookup returns CDR1 SGHTA and CDR2 FQGNSA. This CDR3 spans 15 amino acids. V lost 1 base, J lost 2 bases, and 11 bases lay in between. DNA for the CDR3: TGTGCCAGCAGCTTAGGGGACAAAATCAACACTGAAGCTTTCTTT. Translating it yields CASSLGDKINTEAFF.

CDR3 nucleotide sequence: TGTGCCAGCAGCGTACATTGGGACAACCAAGAGACCCAGTACTTC. Amino acids: CASSVHWDNQETQYF. The chain uses TRBV27 and TRBJ2-5; tentatively, D is TRBD1 (6 bases). CDR1 is MNHEY, CDR2 SMNVEV, per germline (reference sequence). With 6 bases removed from V and 0 bases from J, the gap between germline ends came to 14 bases. The CDR3 length is 15 residues.

This chain links TRBV29-1 with TRBJ1-2, with D maybe TRBD1 (6 bases). Germline V gene lookup returns CDR1 SQVTM and CDR2 ANQGSEA. V was pared by 0 bases and J by 3 bases, with 14 bases between. The CDR3 is 15 residues long. As DNA, the CDR3 is TGCAGCGTTGAAGACCCTTCGGGGGGCGACTATGGCTACACCTTC. Its protein product is CSVEDPSGGDYGYTF. The full variable domain, in which reference TRBV29-1 and TRBJ1-2 provide the parts outside the CDR3, is SAVISQKPSRDICQRGTSLTIQCQVDSQVTMMFWYRQQPGQSLTLIATANQGSEATYESGFVIDKFPISRPNLTFSTLTVSNMSPEDSSIYLCSVEDPSGGDYGYTFGSGTRLTVV.

The rearrangement joins TRBV11-3 to TRBJ1-2; the match to TRBD1 covers 9 bases. The CDR3 is 18 amino acids. Losses at the gene ends were 5 bases for V and 3 bases for J; bases not matched to a gene: 16. Germline values: CDR1 SGHNT, CDR2 YENEEA. The CDR3 nucleotides read TGTGCCAGCAGCCGCCAGCCGGGACAGGGAAAGTGTGACTATGGCTACACCTTC. Protein: CASSRQPGQGKCDYGYTF.

The chain employs TRBV2 and TRBJ1-4; D remains unclear. This CDR3 region has 12 residues. The germline gives CDR1 SNHLY, CDR2 FYNNEI. V was cut by 6 bases and J by 8 bases, with 10 bases left in between. The chain's CDR3 is CASRALGEKLFF. CDR3 nucleotide sequence: TGTGCCAGCAGGGCCCTAGGAGAAAAACTGTTTTTT.

The chain carries TRBV4-2 and TRBJ1-5, with D possibly matching TRBD1 (5 bases). Trimming took off 0 bases at V and 2 bases at J, with 8 bases between the two ends. The germline gives CDR1 LGHNA, CDR2 YNFKEQ. The CDR3 totals 15 residues. The CDR3 sequence is CASSQEARGNQPQHF. The CDR3 DNA is TGTGCCAGCAGCCAAGAGGCCAGGGGCAATCAGCCCCAGCATTTT.

The V gene is TRBV5-1, the J gene TRBJ1-1; tentative D call: TRBD1 (6 bases). This CDR3 spans 16 amino acids. CDR1 is SGHRS, CDR2 YFSETQ, per germline. The CDR3 sequence: CPISPRDTRGNTEAFF. CDR3 nucleotide sequence: TGCCCTATCTCCCCTCGGGACACCAGGGGTAACACTGAAGCTTTCTTT.

The chain uses TRBV5-5 and TRBJ2-7, with TRBD1 matching 10 bases. Losses at the gene ends were 3 bases for V and 2 bases for J; bases not matched to a gene: 5. The CDR3 totals 15 residues. Germline V gene lookup returns CDR1 SGHKS and CDR2 YYEKEE (reference sequence). CDR3 sequence: CASSSLTGGPYEQYF. DNA of the CDR3: TGTGCCAGCAGCTCTTTGACAGGGGGCCCCTACGAGCAGTACTTC.